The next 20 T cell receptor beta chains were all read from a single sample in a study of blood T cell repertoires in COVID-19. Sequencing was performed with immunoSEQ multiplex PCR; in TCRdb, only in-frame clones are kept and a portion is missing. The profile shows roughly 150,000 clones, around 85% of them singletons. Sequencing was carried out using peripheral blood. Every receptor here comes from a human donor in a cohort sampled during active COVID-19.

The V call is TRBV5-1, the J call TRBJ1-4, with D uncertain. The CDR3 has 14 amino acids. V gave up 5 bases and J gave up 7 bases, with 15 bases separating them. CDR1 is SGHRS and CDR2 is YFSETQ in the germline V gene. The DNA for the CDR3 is TGCGCCAGCAGATTAAGCGGCGCCTTTGAAAAACTGTTTTTT. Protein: CASRLSGAFEKLFF.

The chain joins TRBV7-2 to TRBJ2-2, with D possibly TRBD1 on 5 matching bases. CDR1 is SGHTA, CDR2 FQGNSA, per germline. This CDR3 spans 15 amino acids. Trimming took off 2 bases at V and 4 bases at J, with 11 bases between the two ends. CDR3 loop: CASSLRVGPTGELFF. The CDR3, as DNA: TGTGCCAGCAGCTTAAGGGTGGGGCCCACCGGGGAGCTGTTTTTT.

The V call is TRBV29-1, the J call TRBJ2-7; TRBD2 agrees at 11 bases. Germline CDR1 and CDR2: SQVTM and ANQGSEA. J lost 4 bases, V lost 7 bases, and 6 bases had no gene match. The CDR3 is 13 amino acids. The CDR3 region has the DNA TGCAGCGCACAGACTAGCGGGATATACGAGCAGTACTTC. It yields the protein CSAQTSGIYEQYF.

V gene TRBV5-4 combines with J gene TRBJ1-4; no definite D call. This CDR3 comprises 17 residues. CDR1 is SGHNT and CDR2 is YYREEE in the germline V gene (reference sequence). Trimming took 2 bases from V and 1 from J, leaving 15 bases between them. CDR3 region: CASSLGGQSGTNEKLFF. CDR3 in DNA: TGTGCCAGCAGCTTAGGTGGGCAATCAGGAACTAATGAAAAACTGTTTTTT.

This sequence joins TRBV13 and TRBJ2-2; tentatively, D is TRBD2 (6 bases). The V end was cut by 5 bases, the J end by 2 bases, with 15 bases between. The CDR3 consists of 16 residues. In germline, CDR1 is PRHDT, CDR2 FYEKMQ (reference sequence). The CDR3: CASSPGLLVNTGELFF. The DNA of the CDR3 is TGTGCCAGCAGCCCCGGACTACTAGTCAACACCGGGGAGCTGTTTTTT.

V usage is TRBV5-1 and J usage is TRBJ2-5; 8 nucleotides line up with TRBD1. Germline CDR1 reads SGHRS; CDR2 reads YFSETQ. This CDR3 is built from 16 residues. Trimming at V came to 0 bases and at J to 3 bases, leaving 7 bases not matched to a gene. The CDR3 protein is CASSLGATGVKETQYF. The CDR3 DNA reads TGCGCCAGCAGCTTGGGTGCGACAGGGGTAAAAGAGACCCAGTACTTC.

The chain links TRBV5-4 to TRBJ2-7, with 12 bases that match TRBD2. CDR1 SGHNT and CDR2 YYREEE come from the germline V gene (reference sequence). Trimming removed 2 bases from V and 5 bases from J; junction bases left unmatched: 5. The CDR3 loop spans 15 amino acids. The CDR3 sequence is CASSLKLAGGHEQYF. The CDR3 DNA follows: TGTGCCAGCAGCTTAAAACTAGCGGGAGGACACGAGCAGTACTTC.

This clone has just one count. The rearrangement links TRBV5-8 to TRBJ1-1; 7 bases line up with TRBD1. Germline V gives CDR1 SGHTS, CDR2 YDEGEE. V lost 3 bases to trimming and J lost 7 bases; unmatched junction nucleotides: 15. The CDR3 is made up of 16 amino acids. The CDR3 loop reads CASSWEEGAQVSEAFF. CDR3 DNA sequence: TGTGCCAGCAGCTGGGAAGAGGGGGCGCAGGTCAGTGAAGCTTTCTTT.

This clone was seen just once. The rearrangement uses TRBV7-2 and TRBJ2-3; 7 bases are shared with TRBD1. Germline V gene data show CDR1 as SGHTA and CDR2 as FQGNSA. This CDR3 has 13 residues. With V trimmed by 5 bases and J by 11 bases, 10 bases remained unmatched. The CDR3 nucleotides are TGTGCCAGCAGCCGCGATGTCCGGGACAGGCAGTATTTT. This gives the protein CASSRDVRDRQYF. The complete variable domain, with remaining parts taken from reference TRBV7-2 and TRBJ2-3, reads GAGVSQSPSNKVTEKGKDVELRCDPISGHTALYWYRQSLGQGLEFLIYFQGNSAPDKSGLPSDRFSAERTGGSVSTLTIQRTQQEDSAVYLCASSRDVRDRQYFGPGTRLTVL.

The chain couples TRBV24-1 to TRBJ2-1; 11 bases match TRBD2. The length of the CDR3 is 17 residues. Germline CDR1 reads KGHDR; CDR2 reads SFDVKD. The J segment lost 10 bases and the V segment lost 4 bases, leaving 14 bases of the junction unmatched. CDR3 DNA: TGTGCCACCAGTGACCAGGAGGGACTAGCGGAGGGGGGGGAGCAGTTCTTC. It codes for CATSDQEGLAEGGEQFF.

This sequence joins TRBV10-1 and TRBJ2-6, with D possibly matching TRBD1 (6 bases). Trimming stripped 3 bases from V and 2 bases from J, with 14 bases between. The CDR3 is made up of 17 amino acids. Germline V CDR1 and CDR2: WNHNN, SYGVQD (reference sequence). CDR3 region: CASSDSDSTTGANVLTF. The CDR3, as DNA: TGCGCCAGCAGTGACTCGGACAGCACAACTGGGGCCAACGTCCTGACTTTC.

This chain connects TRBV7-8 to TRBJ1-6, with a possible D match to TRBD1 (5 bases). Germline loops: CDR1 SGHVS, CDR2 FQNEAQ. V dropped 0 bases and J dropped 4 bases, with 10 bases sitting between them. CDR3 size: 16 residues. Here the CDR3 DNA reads TGTGCCAGCAGCTTAGCGACAGCCATTTATAATTCACCCCTCCACTTT. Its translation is CASSLATAIYNSPLHF.

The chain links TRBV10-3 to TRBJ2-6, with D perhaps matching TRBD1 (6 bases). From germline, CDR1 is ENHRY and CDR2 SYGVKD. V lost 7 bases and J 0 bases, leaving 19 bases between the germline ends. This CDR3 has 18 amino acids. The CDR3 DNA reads TGTGCCATCAAAGGGACAAAAAACAGAAACTCTGGGGCCAACGTCCTGACTTTC. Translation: CAIKGTKNRNSGANVLTF.

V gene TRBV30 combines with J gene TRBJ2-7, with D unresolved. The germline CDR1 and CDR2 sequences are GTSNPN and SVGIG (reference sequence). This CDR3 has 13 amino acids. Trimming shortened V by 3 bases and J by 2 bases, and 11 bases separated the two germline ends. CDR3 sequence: CAWSPGLAYEQYF. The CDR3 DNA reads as TGTGCCTGGAGCCCAGGCCTGGCCTACGAGCAGTACTTC.

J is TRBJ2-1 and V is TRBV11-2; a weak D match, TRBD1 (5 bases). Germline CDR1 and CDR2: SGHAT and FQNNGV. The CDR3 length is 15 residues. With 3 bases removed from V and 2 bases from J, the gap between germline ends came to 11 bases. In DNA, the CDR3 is TGTGCCAGCAGCTTCAGGGTGGATCCCTACAATGAGCAGTTCTTC. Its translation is CASSFRVDPYNEQFF.

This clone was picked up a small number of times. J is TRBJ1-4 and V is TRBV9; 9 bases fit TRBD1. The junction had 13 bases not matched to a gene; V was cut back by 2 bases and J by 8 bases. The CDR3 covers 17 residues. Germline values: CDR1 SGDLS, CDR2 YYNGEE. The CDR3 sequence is CASSVGTGPPLEEKLFF. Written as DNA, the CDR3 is TGTGCCAGCAGCGTCGGGACAGGGCCACCTCTGGAGGAAAAACTGTTTTTT. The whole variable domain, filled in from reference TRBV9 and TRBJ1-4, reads DSGVTQTPKHLITATGQRVTLRCSPRSGDLSVYWYQQSLDQGLQFLIQYYNGEERAKGNILERFSAQQFPDLHSELNLSSLELGDSALYFCASSVGTGPPLEEKLFFGSGTQLSVL.

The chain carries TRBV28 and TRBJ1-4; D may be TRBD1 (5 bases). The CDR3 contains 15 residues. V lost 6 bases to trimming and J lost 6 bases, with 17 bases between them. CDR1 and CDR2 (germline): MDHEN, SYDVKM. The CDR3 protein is CASSSGGGGDEKLFF. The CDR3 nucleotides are TGTGCCAGCAGCTCTGGGGGGGGAGGAGATGAAAAACTGTTTTTT.

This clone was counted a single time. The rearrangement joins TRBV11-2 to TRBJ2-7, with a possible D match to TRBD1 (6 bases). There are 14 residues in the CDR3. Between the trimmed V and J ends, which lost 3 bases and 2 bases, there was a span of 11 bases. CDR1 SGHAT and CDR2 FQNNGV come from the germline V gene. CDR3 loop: CASSLGHTAYEQYF. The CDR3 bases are TGTGCCAGCAGCTTGGGACACACTGCCTACGAGCAGTACTTC. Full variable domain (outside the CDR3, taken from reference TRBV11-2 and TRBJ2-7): EAGVAQSPRYKIIEKRQSVAFWCNPISGHATLYWYQQILGQGPKLLIQFQNNGVVDDSQLPKDRFSAERLKGVDSTLKIQPAKLEDSAVYLCASSLGHTAYEQYFGPGTRLTVT.

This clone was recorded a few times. CDR3 amino acids: CASSPGDRDGYTF. The CDR3 bases are TGTGCCAGCTCACCGGGAGACAGGGACGGCTACACCTTC. The J gene is TRBJ1-2, the V gene TRBV18; 7 bases are a match to TRBD1. This CDR3 has 13 residues. Germline values: CDR1 KGHSH, CDR2 LQKENI. V dropped 3 bases and J dropped 8; count of bases not matched to a gene: 6.

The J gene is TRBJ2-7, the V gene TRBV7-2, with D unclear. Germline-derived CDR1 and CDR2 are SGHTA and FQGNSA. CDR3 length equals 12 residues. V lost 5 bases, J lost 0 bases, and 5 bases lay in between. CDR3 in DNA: TGTGCCAGCAGCAGAGGCTCCTACGAGCAGTACTTC. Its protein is CASSRGSYEQYF.